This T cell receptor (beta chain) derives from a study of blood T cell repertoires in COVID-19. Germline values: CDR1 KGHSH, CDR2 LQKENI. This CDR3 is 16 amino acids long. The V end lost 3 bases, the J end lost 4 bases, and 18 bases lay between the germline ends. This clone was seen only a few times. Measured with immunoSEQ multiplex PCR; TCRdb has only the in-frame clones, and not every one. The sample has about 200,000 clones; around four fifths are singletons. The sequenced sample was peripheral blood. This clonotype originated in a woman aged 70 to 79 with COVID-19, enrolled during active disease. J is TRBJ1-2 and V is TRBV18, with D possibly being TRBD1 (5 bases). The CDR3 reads CASSPPDVRQIYGYTF. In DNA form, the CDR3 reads TGTGCCAGCTCACCTCCCGACGTTAGACAGATCTATGGCTACACCTTC.